Listed below are T cell receptor beta chains from one sample, sequenced in a study of early T cells in non-severe SARS-CoV-2 infection. TCRdb re-called the 5' RACE reads with MiXCR, one entry per CDR3 protein. The sample carries about 68,000 distinct CDR3 sequences, 9.5% to 13% recorded once. Sequenced input: whole blood. These receptors were taken from an adult who was a healthcare worker with PCR-confirmed SARS-CoV-2 infection or an uninfected control (not recorded which). CDR3s include the opening cysteine and the closing phenylalanine or tryptophan. A D gene is named only where the DNA matches it firmly. Clone size is given for some rows only: seen once, a few or many times, or a class if the clone is expanded.

TRBD2 | TRBJ2-1 | . | TRBV7-6 | CASSSTPGTSGIEQFF | TGTGCCAGCAGCTCCACCCCGGGGACTAGCGGGATTGAGCAGTTCTTC
. | TRBJ2-2 | many | TRBV12-3/TRBV12-4 | CASSPGLGRGTGELFF | TGTGCCAGCAGCCCTGGGTTGGGCCGAGGCACCGGGGAGCTGTTTTTT
. | TRBJ2-3 | few | TRBV18 | CASSPFGARSTDTQYF | TGTGCCAGCTCACCATTCGGGGCCAGAAGCACAGATACGCAGTATTTT
. | TRBJ2-2 | few | TRBV6-2/TRBV6-3 | CASSIGATGELFF | TGTGCCAGCAGTATAGGGGCCACCGGGGAGCTGTTTTTT
. | TRBJ2-6 | many | TRBV28 | CASSLGGYGANVLTF | TGTGCCAGCAGTTTGGGGGGATATGGGGCCAACGTCCTGACTTTC
. | TRBJ2-1 | few | TRBV19 | CASSLRGPSVTEQFF | TGTGCCAGTAGTCTTCGGGGACCCTCGGTCACTGAGCAGTTCTTC
. | TRBJ1-1 | . | TRBV30 | CAWSARREAFF | TGTGCCTGGAGCGCCCGCCGGGAAGCTTTCTTT
TRBD2 | TRBJ2-1 | many | TRBV20-1 | CSARDGASGRPRSYNEQFF | TGCAGTGCTAGAGATGGGGCTAGCGGGAGGCCGCGCTCCTACAATGAGCAGTTCTTC
TRBD1 | TRBJ2-7 | few | TRBV28 | CASVRTGGAYEQYF | TGTGCCAGCGTTCGGACAGGAGGCGCCTACGAGCAGTACTTC
. | TRBJ1-4 | . | TRBV28 | CASSTRTTTNEKLFF | TGTGCCAGCAGTACCCGGACAACAACTAATGAAAAACTGTTTTTT
. | TRBJ2-3 | many | TRBV20-1 | CSARASPPDTQYF | TGCAGTGCTAGAGCCTCCCCACCAGATACGCAGTATTTT
. | TRBJ1-1 | few | TRBV13 | CASSLGTGEAFF | TGTGCCAGCAGCTTAGGAACAGGCGAAGCTTTCTTT
TRBD2 | TRBJ2-4 | . | TRBV7-2 | CASSPAGYIQYF | TGTGCCAGCAGCCCAGCGGGGTACATTCAGTACTTC
TRBD2 | TRBJ2-2 | many | TRBV11-2 | CASSLGTSGFSGELFF | TGTGCCAGCAGCTTGGGGACTAGCGGGTTCTCCGGGGAGCTGTTTTTT
. | TRBJ2-7 | . | TRBV19 | CASSRSGRLTYEQYF | TGTGCCAGTAGCCGGTCGGGCAGGCTAACCTACGAGCAGTACTTC
TRBD2 | TRBJ2-7 | . | TRBV19 | CASSIGSSGLYEQYF | TGTGCCAGTAGTATAGGGTCTAGCGGACTTTACGAGCAGTACTTC
. | TRBJ2-3 | few | TRBV30 | CAWGWEMGKKDTQYF | TGTGCCTGGGGTTGGGAGATGGGTAAGAAAGACACGCAGTATTTT
TRBD2 | TRBJ2-2 | many | TRBV7-2 | CASSLEGLDTGELFF | TGTGCCAGCAGCTTAGAGGGACTAGACACCGGGGAGCTGTTTTTT
. | TRBJ2-7 | many | TRBV7-2 | CASSLGGKDEQYF | TGTGCCAGCAGCTTAGGTGGGAAGGACGAGCAGTACTTC
. | TRBJ2-3 | many | TRBV21-1 | CASSKTGVTDTQYF | TGTGCCAGCAGCAAAACAGGGGTCACAGATACGCAGTATTTT
. | TRBJ2-7 | few | TRBV20-1 | CSARDKAGDEQYF | TGCAGTGCTAGAGATAAGGCAGGGGACGAGCAGTACTTC
. | TRBJ1-1 | . | TRBV5-1 | CASSLGDRDEAFF | TGCGCCAGCAGCTTGGGTGACAGAGATGAAGCTTTCTTT
. | TRBJ2-5 | many | TRBV21-1 | CASSKRGRQGETQYF | TGTGCCAGCAGCAAAAGGGGACGACAGGGAGAGACCCAGTACTTC
. | TRBJ1-1 | . | TRBV12-3/TRBV12-4 | CASSRQRNTEAFF | TGTGCCAGCAGCAGACAGAGGAACACTGAAGCTTTCTTT
. | TRBJ1-5 | few | TRBV2 | CASSEAGPGPHQPQHF | TGTGCCAGCAGTGAAGCCGGGCCGGGCCCCCATCAGCCCCAGCATTTT
TRBD2 | TRBJ2-7 | few | TRBV28 | CASSLGREDPYEQYF | TGTGCCAGCAGTTTAGGGCGGGAGGACCCCTACGAGCAGTACTTC
. | TRBJ1-4 | many | TRBV20-1 | CSASSGAFREKLFF | TGCAGTGCTAGTTCGGGGGCATTCAGGGAAAAACTGTTTTTT
. | TRBJ1-5 | . | TRBV7-9 | CASSFFSEPQHF | TGTGCCAGCAGCTTCTTCTCGGAGCCCCAGCATTTT
. | TRBJ2-3 | . | TRBV25-1 | CASSATADTQYF | TGTGCCAGCAGTGCAACGGCAGATACGCAGTATTTT
. | TRBJ2-1 | . | TRBV20-1 | CSASFRNEQFF | TGCAGTGCTAGCTTTAGGAATGAGCAGTTCTTC
. | TRBJ2-3 | . | TRBV5-6 | CASSGRASFTDTQYF | TGTGCCAGCAGCGGAAGGGCTAGTTTCACAGATACGCAGTATTTT
. | TRBJ2-2 | few | TRBV7-9 | CASWNRRTSSTGELFF | TGTGCCAGCTGGAATCGGAGGACCTCGAGCACCGGGGAGCTGTTTTTT
. | TRBJ2-7 | . | TRBV4-3 | CASSQELGARGYEQYF | TGCGCCAGCAGCCAAGAGTTGGGGGCCCGGGGATACGAGCAGTACTTC
. | TRBJ1-2 | medium-sized | TRBV4-2 | CASSQDSAKNYGYTF | TGTGCCAGCAGCCAAGACAGCGCCAAAAACTATGGCTACACCTTC
TRBD2 | TRBJ2-1 | . | TRBV6-2/TRBV6-3 | CASSWVSSGRGNQQFF | TGTGCCAGCAGTTGGGTTTCTAGCGGGAGGGGCAATCAGCAGTTCTTC
. | TRBJ1-2 | few | TRBV6-6 | CASSSSDTFNYGYTF | TGTGCCAGCAGTTCCTCCGACACCTTCAACTATGGCTACACCTTC
. | TRBJ2-4 | many | TRBV4-3 | CASSPLIVANIQYF | TGCGCCAGCAGCCCCTTAATTGTGGCAAACATTCAGTACTTC
. | TRBJ2-3 | . | TRBV4-1 | CASSHQESGTDTQYF | TGCGCCAGCAGCCACCAGGAGTCCGGCACAGATACGCAGTATTTT
. | TRBJ2-1 | . | TRBV10-3 | CAIWDGVNGYNEQFF | TGTGCCATCTGGGATGGGGTCAACGGCTACAATGAGCAGTTCTTC
. | TRBJ1-1 | few | TRBV12-3/TRBV12-4 | CASSVGGLRTEAFF | TGTGCCAGCAGTGTAGGGGGTCTTCGCACTGAAGCTTTCTTT
. | TRBJ2-4 | few | TRBV2 | CASKAQGHIAKNIQYF | TGTGCCAGCAAAGCCCAGGGCCACATAGCCAAAAACATTCAGTACTTC
TRBD1 | TRBJ1-5 | . | TRBV18 | CASSPGTGSQPQHF | TGTGCCAGCTCCCCCGGGACAGGGAGTCAGCCCCAGCATTTT
. | TRBJ2-1 | . | TRBV18 | CASSPPAGRNEQFF | TGTGCCAGCTCACCCCCCGCGGGCCGCAATGAGCAGTTCTTC
. | TRBJ2-5 | few | TRBV20-1 | CSARESPERETQYF | TGCAGTGCTAGAGAATCCCCTGAGAGGGAGACCCAGTACTTC